This T cell receptor beta chain was observed in a study of blood T cell repertoires in COVID-19. The count of this clone is one. Trimming took 3 bases from V and 9 from J, leaving 7 bases between them. CDR3 length: 11 residues. The germline gives CDR1 SGHRS, CDR2 YFSETQ. Libraries were prepared by immunoSEQ multiplex PCR; TCRdb keeps only in-frame clonotypes and omits some of them. The sample lists 100,000 or so clones, 85% to 95% seen once, with approximately 5.4% in the top ten. The sample consisted of peripheral blood. This receptor was identified in a man between 50 and 59 years old with active COVID-19. The chain combines TRBV5-1 with TRBJ2-1, with no clear D. The CDR3 DNA follows: TGCGCCAGCAGCTACTTGAGTGAGCAGTTCTTC. Translated, it gives CASSYLSEQFF. The variable domain in full, completed from reference TRBV5-1 and TRBJ2-1, reads KAGVTQTPRYLIKTRGQQVTLSCSPISGHRSVSWYQQTPGQGLQFLFEYFSETQRNKGNFPGRFSGRQFSNSRSEMNVSTLELGDSALYLCASSYLSEQFFGPGTRLTVL.